The clone carrying this TCR beta chain occurred a few times. Its antigen is undetermined. For the second PCR, which ran for 7 to 11 cycles, a sample-barcoded 5' primer and a J-beta primer mix were used. TCRdb re-analysed the 5' RACE reads in MiXCR, keeping a single row per CDR3 protein. The sample shows some 790,000 distinct CDR3 sequences, around 28% of them seen only once. These data are taken from a study of blood T cells in healthy people across ages. Study-wide points: Percentage of naive T cells showed a strong correlation with TCR beta diversity. Older individuals had lower TCR beta diversity per million T cells (the decline was roughly linear).

This CDR3 is built from 16 residues. Trimming shortened V by 1 base and J by 0 bases, and 10 bases separated the two germline ends. The germline V gene has CDR1 LGHNA and CDR2 YNFKEQ. The V gene is TRBV4-2, the J gene TRBJ2-1, with D possibly being TRBD2 (6 bases). The sequenced material came from blood. This receptor was obtained from a woman of 80 years or more in good health. The CDR3 nucleotides read TGTGCCAGCAGCCAAGTCGGGGGAAGCTCCTACAATGAGCAGTTCTTC. This sequence encodes CASSQVGGSSYNEQFF.